The clone carrying this T cell receptor beta chain has only a few counts. Antigen: not known. Healthy bone marrow donors made up the donors. PCR employed 60 Vbeta and 13 Jbeta primers. Repertoires were generated with immunoSEQ multiplex PCR, while TCRdb's copy carries only in-frame clones and drops some. The sample has some 130,000 clones; roughly 8.8% are singletons. The data were obtained in a study of cytomegalovirus exposure and HLA in healthy donors. Whole-study findings and limits: In vitro assays verified that three CMV-associated chains recognized CMV antigens specifically. A highly shared variant cluster was judged a likely technical artifact.

This CDR3 region has 15 residues. The V gene's germline CDR1 is SGHTS and CDR2 YDEGEE. Trimming left V 4 bases short and J 1 base short, with 12 bases between. This chain joins TRBV5-8 and TRBJ1-5, with unresolved D. The sequencing input was PBMCs. This receptor was taken from a woman aged 40 to 50 in good health and CMV-seropositive. The CDR3 DNA sequence: TGTGCCAGCAGCCTGCAAGCGGGGAGCAATCAGCCCCAGCATTTT. Translated: CASSLQAGSNQPQHF. Together with reference TRBV5-8 and TRBJ1-5, the CDR3 gives the full variable domain: EAGVTQSPTHLIKTRGQQATLRCSPISGHTSVYWYQQALGLGLQFLLWYDEGEERNRGNFPPRFSGRQFPNYSSELNVNALELEDSALYLCASSLQAGSNQPQHFGDGTRLSIL.